This TCR beta chain emerged from a study of blood T cell repertoires in COVID-19. CDR1 and CDR2 (germline): DFQATT, SNEGSKA (reference sequence). This CDR3 is 15 amino acids long. The V segment lost 3 bases and the J segment 7 bases; nucleotides outside the gene matches: 11. Sequenced by immunoSEQ multiplex PCR; TCRdb stores in-frame clones only, minus some. The sample shows some 240,000 clones, around 90% of them seen only once. The sequence came from a woman aged 55 to 70 with COVID-19, enrolled during active disease. What was sequenced was peripheral blood. The chain recombines TRBV20-1 with TRBJ1-5, with TRBD1 identical over 8 bases. This chain's CDR3 is CSASLGTGGLQPQHF. CDR3 bases: TGCAGTGCTAGTCTGGGGACAGGTGGGTTGCAGCCCCAGCATTTT.